Following are 13 T cell receptor beta chains from one sample sequenced in a study of shared clonotypes between healthy human individuals (dated by TCRdb to about 2020). The library came from the immunoSEQ multiplex PCR assay. TCRdb's version of the immuneACCESS table is confined to in-frame rearrangements and falls short of the full clone set. An unresolved V gene accounts for under half of the shortfall where checked; the remainder is of unknown origin. The sample table records about 470,000 clones; more than 75% of these occur just once. The top ten constitute around 13% of the sample. The sequencing sample was made of PBMCs. Every receptor here comes from a middle-aged woman in good health. Some clones in this sample may be carry-over from other donors' samples.

The genes are TRBV7-6 and TRBJ2-7; 7 bases line up with TRBD1. The CDR3 runs 14 residues. With 4 bases clipped from V and 3 bases from J, the junction kept 6 bases outside the gene matches. Germline values: CDR1 SGHVS, CDR2 FNYEAQ. This CDR3 reads CASSSEDRVYEQYF. The CDR3 coding sequence is TGTGCCAGCAGCTCGGAAGACAGGGTCTACGAGCAGTACTTC. Full variable domain (missing parts from reference TRBV7-6 and TRBJ2-7): GAGVSQSPRYKVTKRGQDVALRCDPISGHVSLYWYRQALGQGPEFLTYFNYEAQQDKSGLPNDRFSAERPEGSISTLTIQRTEQRDSAMYRCASSSEDRVYEQYFGPGTRLTVT.

The chain joins TRBV7-9 to TRBJ2-1; 8 bases are shared with TRBD1. This CDR3 has 16 amino acids. V shed 5 bases, J shed 3 bases, and the junction held 9 bases outside the gene matches. Per the germline V gene, CDR1 is SEHNR and CDR2 is FQNEAQ (reference sequence). The CDR3 DNA reads TGTGCCAGCAGCATACCCTGGGACAGGAGCTACAATGAGCAGTTCTTC. It is translated as CASSIPWDRSYNEQFF.

The chain recombines TRBV28 with TRBJ2-3; 8 positions match TRBD1. Trimming cost V 6 bases and J 0 bases; bases outside gene matches: 14. The CDR3 length is 18 residues. Germline V CDR1 and CDR2: MDHEN, SYDVKM. The CDR3 nucleotides are TGTGCCAGCAGCCAGCCCGCTACAGGGGGATATAGCACAGATACGCAGTATTTT. Its translation is CASSQPATGGYSTDTQYF.

In this sample, this clone turned up once. This chain joins TRBV7-6 and TRBJ1-1; no firm D call. In germline, CDR1 is SGHVS, CDR2 FNYEAQ. Trimming shortened V by 4 bases and J by 4 bases, and 7 bases separated the two germline ends. The CDR3 sequence is 12 residues long. The CDR3 loop reads CASSSSLTEAFF. CDR3 sequence (DNA): TGTGCCAGCAGCTCCAGCCTCACTGAAGCTTTCTTT. The full variable domain, with the rest looked up from reference TRBV7-6 and TRBJ1-1, is GAGVSQSPRYKVTKRGQDVALRCDPISGHVSLYWYRQALGQGPEFLTYFNYEAQQDKSGLPNDRFSAERPEGSISTLTIQRTEQRDSAMYRCASSSSLTEAFFGQGTRLTVV.

This clone was seen more than once but under ten times. In DNA, the CDR3 is TGCGCCAGCAGCCCAACCGGGACTCAGACCTACGAGCAGTACTTC. Residues: CASSPTGTQTYEQYF. The chain couples TRBV5-1 to TRBJ2-7, with TRBD2 as a possible D gene (6 bases). Trimming pared 4 bases from V and 2 bases from J, leaving 16 bases between. The CDR3 consists of 15 residues. Germline V gives CDR1 SGHRS, CDR2 YFSETQ.

This clone has a single count. This chain connects TRBV7-8 to TRBJ2-7; maybe TRBD1 (5 bases). The CDR3 is 14 amino acids. Germline-derived CDR1 and CDR2 are SGHVS and FQNEAQ. The ends were cut back, 3 bases at V and 9 bases at J, with 18 bases in the middle. In nucleotides, the CDR3 is TGTGCCAGCAGCTTTAGGACAAGCCACTCGGGGCAGTACTTC. Translation: CASSFRTSHSGQYF. Full variable domain (rest looked up from reference TRBV7-8 and TRBJ2-7): GAGVSQSPRYKVAKRGQDVALRCDPISGHVSLFWYQQALGQGPEFLTYFQNEAQLDKSGLPSDRFFAERPEGSVSTLKIQRTQQEDSAVYLCASSFRTSHSGQYFGPGTRLTVT.

Here the CDR3 reads CAISELLDTQYF. The DNA of the CDR3 is TGTGCCATCAGTGAGTTATTGGATACGCAGTATTTT. The rearrangement uses TRBV10-3 and TRBJ2-3; D unresolved. V was trimmed by 1 base and J by 6 bases, leaving 5 bases between them. Germline V CDR1 and CDR2: ENHRY, SYGVKD. This CDR3 is built from 12 residues.

This clone came up a few times. The chain uses TRBV28 and TRBJ2-7; 9 positions agree with TRBD1. This CDR3 contains 16 residues. Germline CDR1 MDHEN, CDR2 SYDVKM. V trimming: 4 bases; J trimming: 4 bases; junction bases outside the gene matches: 11. In nucleotides, the CDR3 is TGTGCCAGCAGTTCGCCGGACAGGGGTTTTGGGTACGAGCAGTACTTC. Protein product: CASSSPDRGFGYEQYF.

The J gene is TRBJ2-3, the V gene TRBV7-6; 15 bases are shared with TRBD2. Unmatched junction bases numbered 7, after V lost 5 bases and J lost 1 base. In germline, CDR1 is SGHVS, CDR2 FNYEAQ. The CDR3 extends over 18 amino acids. This CDR3 reads CASSPWTSGRARTDTQYF. The CDR3 bases are TGTGCCAGCAGCCCGTGGACTAGCGGGAGGGCCCGCACAGATACGCAGTATTTT.

Remarks on this clone: Other nucleotide sequences from this sample produce the same CDR3. The chain joins TRBV5-1 to TRBJ2-2; unclear D gene. Germline V lookup: CDR1 SGHRS, CDR2 YFSETQ. V was clipped by 0 bases and J by 6 bases, with 3 bases between them. This CDR3 has 12 residues. CDR3 residues: CASSLGPGELFF. In nucleotides, the CDR3 is TGCGCCAGCAGCTTGGGTCCCGGGGAGCTGTTTTTT. The variable domain in full, completed from reference TRBV5-1 and TRBJ2-2, reads KAGVTQTPRYLIKTRGQQVTLSCSPISGHRSVSWYQQTPGQGLQFLFEYFSETQRNKGNFPGRFSGRQFSNSRSEMNVSTLELGDSALYLCASSLGPGELFFGEGSRLTVL.

This chain connects TRBV27 to TRBJ1-4, with TRBD1 matching over 9 bases. The germline V gene encodes CDR1 MNHEY and CDR2 SMNVEV (reference sequence). This CDR3 is built from 15 residues. The V and J ends lost 5 bases and 7 bases, in that order; junction bases with no gene match: 8. As DNA, the CDR3 is TGTGCCAGCAGTCAAAACCGGGACAGGGCTGAAAAACTGTTTTTT. Its translation is CASSQNRDRAEKLFF. The full variable domain, with the rest looked up from reference TRBV27 and TRBJ1-4, is EAQVTQNPRYLITVTGKKLTVTCSQNMNHEYMSWYRQDPGLGLRQIYYSMNVEVTDKGDVPEGYKVSRKEKRNFPLILESPSPNQTSLYFCASSQNRDRAEKLFFGSGTQLSVL.

The DNA for the CDR3 is TGTGCCAGCAGCTCGGGGACAGGACTGAACAATGAAAAACTGTTTTTT. Its protein product is CASSSGTGLNNEKLFF. This chain connects TRBV7-2 to TRBJ1-4; TRBD1 agrees at 8 bases. CDR1 is SGHTA and CDR2 is FQGNSA in the germline V gene. V trimming: 4 bases; J trimming: 5 bases; junction bases outside the gene matches: 9. CDR3 length: 16 residues.

The J gene is TRBJ2-5, the V gene TRBV18; D is unclear. V was pared by 6 bases and J by 2 bases, with 7 bases between. The CDR3 loop spans 12 amino acids. Germline V lookup: CDR1 KGHSH, CDR2 LQKENI. CDR3 region: CASSPHQETQYF. In DNA, the CDR3 is TGTGCCAGCTCTCCCCATCAAGAGACCCAGTACTTC.